Following are 3 T cell receptor beta chains from one sample sequenced in a study of beta chain features in type 1 diabetes. Reverse transcription of all isolated RNA meant that expressed TCRB transcripts were sequenced. The data were produced by immunoSEQ multiplex PCR, yet TCRdb's version contains in-frame clones alone and is incomplete. The top ten hold more than 0.09% of the sample, which has about 650,000 clones, approximately 13% seen once. The study, taken as a whole, reports: Significant though moderate, a shortening of TCRB CDR3s appeared in all four CD4+ subsets of Type 1 diabetes patients.

These TCRs' antigens remain unknown. The specimen was naive CD4+ T cells from blood. The origin of the receptors is a man aged 25-40 years with type 1 diabetes.

The chain carries TRBV28 and TRBJ1-2; D gene uncertain. The CDR3 is 12 residues long. Trimming pared 6 bases from V and 10 bases from J, leaving 15 bases between. Germline V lookup: CDR1 MDHEN, CDR2 SYDVKM. In DNA form, the CDR3 reads TGTGCCAGCAGGCCGCCCTCCGGGAACTACACCTTC. Translating it yields CASRPPSGNYTF.

CDR3: CASSPGGSSSYEQYF. CDR3 DNA: TGTGCCAGCAGCCCAGGGGGCAGCAGCTCCTACGAGCAGTACTTC. V gene TRBV7-2 combines with J gene TRBJ2-7; 8 bases align to TRBD1. The CDR3 is 15 residues long. The V gene end was trimmed by 5 bases and the J gene end by 0 bases; junction bases not matched to a gene: 6. The germline V gene has CDR1 SGHTA and CDR2 FQGNSA.

This clone showed up just a few times. The chain combines TRBV7-9 with TRBJ2-1; D perhaps matches TRBD1 (5 bases). V lost 4 bases, J lost 9 bases, and 16 bases lay in between. Germline V gives CDR1 SEHNR, CDR2 FQNEAQ (reference sequence). The CDR3 covers 14 residues. The CDR3 coding sequence is TGTGCCAGCAGCTCACATTCAGGGTTCAGTGAGCAGTTCTTC. Amino acids: CASSSHSGFSEQFF.